This TCR beta chain comes out of a study of spatial heterogeneity in lung cancer. TCRdb itself ran the 5' RACE reads through MiXCR, one entry per CDR3 protein. The data show about 61,000 distinct CDR3 sequences, 6.3% seen once. Specified time point: sample taken at primary tumor resection. Germline CDR1 and CDR2: SGHRS and YFSETQ. The V end lost 3 bases, the J end lost 10 bases, and 20 bases lay between the germline ends. The CDR3 spans 15 residues. Ten or more counts support this clonotype. This chain uses TRBV5-1 with TRBJ2-1; no firm D call. Sample: PBMCs, taken at surgery. The sequence was collected from a female donor with early-stage non-small cell lung cancer. The CDR3 reads CASSSLRASDSEQFF. CDR3 sequence (DNA): TGCGCCAGCAGCTCGCTAAGGGCGAGCGACTCGGAGCAGTTCTTC.